The T cell receptor (beta chain) under discussion was sequenced for a study of blood T cells in healthy people across ages. Findings and caveats of the study: Estimates drawn from one million T cells were deemed to understate diversity. Since the PBMCs were unsorted, naive and antigen-experienced cells could not be conclusively compared. Correlation between TCR beta diversity and naive T cell percentage was strong.

For this clonotype: Its cognate antigen is unknown.

The CDR3 length is 16 residues. Germline CDR1 and CDR2: MGHDK and SYGVNS. Trimming at V came to 4 bases and at J to 6 bases, leaving 12 bases not matched to a gene. Then a second PCR, running about 6 to 11 cycles, was carried out with a sample-barcoded 5' primer and a J-beta primer mix. Each sample provided no less than 2.5 million CDR3-containing paired-end reads. MiXCR was run by TCRdb on the 5' RACE reads, yielding one entry per CDR3 protein. The data hold about 780,000 distinct CDR3 sequences, with more than 35% observed a single time. Sequencing was carried out using blood. This clonotype was obtained from an older man in good health. The chain joins TRBV25-1 to TRBJ2-3; TRBD1 matches 8 bases. The CDR3 DNA follows: TGTGCCAGCAGTGCTCAAAGAGGACAGGGAACGGATACGCAGTATTTT. Translation: CASSAQRGQGTDTQYF.